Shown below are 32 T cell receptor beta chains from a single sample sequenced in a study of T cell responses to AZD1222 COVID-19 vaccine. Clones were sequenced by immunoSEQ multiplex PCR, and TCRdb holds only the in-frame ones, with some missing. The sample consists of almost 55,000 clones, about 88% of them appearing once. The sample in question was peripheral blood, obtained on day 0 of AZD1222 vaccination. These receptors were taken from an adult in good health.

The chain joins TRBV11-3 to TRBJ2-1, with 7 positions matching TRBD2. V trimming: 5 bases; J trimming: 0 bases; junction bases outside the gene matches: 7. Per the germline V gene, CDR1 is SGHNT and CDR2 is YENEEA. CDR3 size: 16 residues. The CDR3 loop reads CASSPGGLRSYNEQFF. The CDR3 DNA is TGTGCCAGCAGCCCGGGGGGACTCCGCTCCTACAATGAGCAGTTCTTC.

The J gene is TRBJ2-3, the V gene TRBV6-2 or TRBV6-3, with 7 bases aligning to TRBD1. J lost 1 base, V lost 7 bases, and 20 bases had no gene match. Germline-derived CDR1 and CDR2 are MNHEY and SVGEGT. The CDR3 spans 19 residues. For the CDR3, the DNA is TGTGCCAGCACCTACTCAGTTCTGAAGGTGAGGGGGCGCACAGATACGCAGTATTTT. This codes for CASTYSVLKVRGRTDTQYF.

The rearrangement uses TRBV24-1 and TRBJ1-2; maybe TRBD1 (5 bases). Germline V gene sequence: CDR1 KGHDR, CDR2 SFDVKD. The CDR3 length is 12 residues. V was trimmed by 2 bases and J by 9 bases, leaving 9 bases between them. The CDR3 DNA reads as TGTGCCACCAGTGATTGGCAGGGTCGCTACACCTTC. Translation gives CATSDWQGRYTF.

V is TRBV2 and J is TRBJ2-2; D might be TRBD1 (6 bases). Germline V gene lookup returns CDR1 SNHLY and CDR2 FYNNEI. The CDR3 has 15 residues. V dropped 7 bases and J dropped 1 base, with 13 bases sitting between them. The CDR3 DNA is TGTGCCAGCACCCCCAAGGGACAGAACACCGGGGAGCTGTTTTTT. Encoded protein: CASTPKGQNTGELFF.

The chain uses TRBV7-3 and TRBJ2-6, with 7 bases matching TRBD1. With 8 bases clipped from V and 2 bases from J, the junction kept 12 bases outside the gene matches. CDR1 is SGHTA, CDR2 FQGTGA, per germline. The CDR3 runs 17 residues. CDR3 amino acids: CASAAEGGPPGANVLTF. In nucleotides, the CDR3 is TGTGCCAGCGCAGCCGAAGGGGGCCCTCCTGGGGCCAACGTCCTGACTTTC.

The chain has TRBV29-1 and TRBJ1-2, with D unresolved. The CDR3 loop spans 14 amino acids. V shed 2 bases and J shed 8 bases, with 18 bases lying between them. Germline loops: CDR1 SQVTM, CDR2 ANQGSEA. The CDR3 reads CSVERTPPKWGYTF. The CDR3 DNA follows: TGCAGCGTTGAAAGGACCCCACCAAAGTGGGGCTACACCTTC.

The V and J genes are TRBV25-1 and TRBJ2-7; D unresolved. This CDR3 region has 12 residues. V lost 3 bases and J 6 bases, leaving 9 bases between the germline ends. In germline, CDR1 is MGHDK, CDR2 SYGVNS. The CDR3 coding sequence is TGTGCCAGCAGTGACCCCATGACCGAGCAGTACTTC. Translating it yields CASSDPMTEQYF.

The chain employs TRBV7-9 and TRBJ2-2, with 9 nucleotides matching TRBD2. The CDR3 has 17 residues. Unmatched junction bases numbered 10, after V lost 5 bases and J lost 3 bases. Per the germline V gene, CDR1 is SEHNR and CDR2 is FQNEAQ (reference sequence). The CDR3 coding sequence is TGTGCCAGCAGCCCCTTGCGGGGGGGCCGGGACACCGGGGAGCTGTTTTTT. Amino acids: CASSPLRGGRDTGELFF.

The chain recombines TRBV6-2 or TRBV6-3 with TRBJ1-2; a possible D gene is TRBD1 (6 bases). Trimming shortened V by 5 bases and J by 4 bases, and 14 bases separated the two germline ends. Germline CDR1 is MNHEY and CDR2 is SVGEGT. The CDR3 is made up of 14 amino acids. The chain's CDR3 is CASSLTRGGYGYTF. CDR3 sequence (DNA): TGTGCCAGCAGTCTCACGAGAGGGGGCTATGGCTACACCTTC.

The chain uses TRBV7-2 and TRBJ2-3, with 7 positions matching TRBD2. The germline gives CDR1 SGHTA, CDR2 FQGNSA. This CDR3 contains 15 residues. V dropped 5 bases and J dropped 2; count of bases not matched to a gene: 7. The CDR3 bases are TGTGCCAGCAGCCTAGACGGGGGGTACACAGATACGCAGTATTTT. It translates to CASSLDGGYTDTQYF.

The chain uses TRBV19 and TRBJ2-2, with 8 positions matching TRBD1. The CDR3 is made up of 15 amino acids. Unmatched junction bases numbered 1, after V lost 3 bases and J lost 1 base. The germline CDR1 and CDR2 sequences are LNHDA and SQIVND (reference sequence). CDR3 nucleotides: TGTGCCAGTAGTATGGGGACAGGGAACACCGGGGAGCTGTTTTTT. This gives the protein CASSMGTGNTGELFF.

CDR3 sequence: CATSSANRDTEAFF. In DNA form, the CDR3 reads TGTGCCACCAGCAGTGCGAATCGGGACACTGAAGCTTTCTTT. The chain combines TRBV15 with TRBJ1-1; D uncertain. CDR3 length equals 14 residues. With 3 bases removed from V and 3 bases from J, the gap between germline ends came to 11 bases. The germline V gene encodes CDR1 LNHNV and CDR2 YYDKDF (reference sequence).

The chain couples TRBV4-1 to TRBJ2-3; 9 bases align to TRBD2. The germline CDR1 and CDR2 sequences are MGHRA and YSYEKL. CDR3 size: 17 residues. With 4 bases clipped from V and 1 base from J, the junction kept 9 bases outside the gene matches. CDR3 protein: CASSRGLGTSRTDTQYF. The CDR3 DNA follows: TGCGCCAGCAGCCGGGGCCTCGGGACTAGCCGCACAGATACGCAGTATTTT.

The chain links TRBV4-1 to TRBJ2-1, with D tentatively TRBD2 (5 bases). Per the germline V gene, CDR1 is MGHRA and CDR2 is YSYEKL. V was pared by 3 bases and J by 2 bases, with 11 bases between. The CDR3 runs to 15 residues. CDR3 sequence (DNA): TGCGCCAGCAGCCAGATAGGACTGCCCTACAATGAGCAGTTCTTC. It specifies CASSQIGLPYNEQFF.

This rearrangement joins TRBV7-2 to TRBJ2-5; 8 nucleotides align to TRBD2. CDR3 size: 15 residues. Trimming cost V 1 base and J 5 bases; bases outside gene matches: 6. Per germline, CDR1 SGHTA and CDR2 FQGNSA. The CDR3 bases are TGTGCCAGCAGCTTAGAAGCGGGGGTCAGGGAGACCCAGTACTTC. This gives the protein CASSLEAGVRETQYF.

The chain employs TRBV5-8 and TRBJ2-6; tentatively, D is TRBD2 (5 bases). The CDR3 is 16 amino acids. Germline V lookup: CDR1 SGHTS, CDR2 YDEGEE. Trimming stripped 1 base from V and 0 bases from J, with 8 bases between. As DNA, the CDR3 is TGTGCCAGCAGCTTGTCTAGCCTCTCTGGGGCCAACGTCCTGACTTTC. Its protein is CASSLSSLSGANVLTF.

This chain's CDR3 is CASSELGTGEKLFF. In DNA, the CDR3 is TGTGCCAGCAGTGAATTAGGGACGGGTGAAAAACTGTTTTTT. This rearrangement joins TRBV25-1 to TRBJ1-4; TRBD1 might be the D (5 bases). Germline V gives CDR1 MGHDK, CDR2 SYGVNS. Trimming took 1 base from V and 7 from J, leaving 10 bases between them. The CDR3 extends over 14 amino acids.

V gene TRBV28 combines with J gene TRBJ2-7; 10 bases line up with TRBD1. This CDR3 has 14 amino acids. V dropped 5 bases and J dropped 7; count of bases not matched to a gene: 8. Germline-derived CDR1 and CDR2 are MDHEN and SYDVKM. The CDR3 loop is CASSTGTGALEQYF. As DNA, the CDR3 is TGTGCCAGCAGTACCGGGACAGGGGCCTTGGAGCAGTACTTC.

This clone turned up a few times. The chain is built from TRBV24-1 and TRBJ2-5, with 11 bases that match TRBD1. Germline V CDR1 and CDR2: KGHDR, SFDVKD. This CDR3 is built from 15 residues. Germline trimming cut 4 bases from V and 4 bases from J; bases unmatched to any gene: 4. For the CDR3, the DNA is TGTGCCACCAGTGACTACGGACAGGGGGCAGAGACCCAGTACTTC. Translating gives CATSDYGQGAETQYF.

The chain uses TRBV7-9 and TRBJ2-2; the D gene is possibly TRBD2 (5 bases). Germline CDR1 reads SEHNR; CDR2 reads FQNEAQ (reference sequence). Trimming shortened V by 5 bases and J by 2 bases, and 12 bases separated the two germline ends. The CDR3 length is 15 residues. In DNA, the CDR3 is TGTGCCAGCAGCCCCCCTTGGACTAACACCGGGGAGCTGTTTTTT. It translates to CASSPPWTNTGELFF. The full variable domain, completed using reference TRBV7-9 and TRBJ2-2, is DTGVSQNPRHKITKRGQNVTFRCDPISEHNRLYWYRQTLGQGPEFLTYFQNEAQLEKSRLLSDRFSAERPKGSFSTLEIQRTEQGDSAMYLCASSPPWTNTGELFFGEGSRLTVL.

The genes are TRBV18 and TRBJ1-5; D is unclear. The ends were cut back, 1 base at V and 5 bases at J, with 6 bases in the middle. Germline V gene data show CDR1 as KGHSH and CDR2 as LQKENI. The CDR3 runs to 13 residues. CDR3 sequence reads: CASSPQKYQPQHF. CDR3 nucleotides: TGTGCCAGCTCACCACAGAAGTATCAGCCCCAGCATTTT.

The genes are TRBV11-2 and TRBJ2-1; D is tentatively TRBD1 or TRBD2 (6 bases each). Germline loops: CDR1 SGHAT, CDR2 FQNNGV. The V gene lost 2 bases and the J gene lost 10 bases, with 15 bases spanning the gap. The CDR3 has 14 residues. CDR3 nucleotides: TGTGCCAGCAGCTTATCGATGGGGGGCGGCGAGCAGTTCTTC. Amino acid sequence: CASSLSMGGGEQFF. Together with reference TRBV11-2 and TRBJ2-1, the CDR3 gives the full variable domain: EAGVAQSPRYKIIEKRQSVAFWCNPISGHATLYWYQQILGQGPKLLIQFQNNGVVDDSQLPKDRFSAERLKGVDSTLKIQPAKLEDSAVYLCASSLSMGGGEQFFGPGTRLTVL.

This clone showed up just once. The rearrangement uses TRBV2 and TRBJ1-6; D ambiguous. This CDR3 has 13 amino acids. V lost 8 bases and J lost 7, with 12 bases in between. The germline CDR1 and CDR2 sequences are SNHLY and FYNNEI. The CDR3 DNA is TGTGCCAGCTCATATGAGAGAAATTCACCCCTCCACTTT. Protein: CASSYERNSPLHF. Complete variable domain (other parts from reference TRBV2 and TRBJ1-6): EPEVTQTPSHQVTQMGQEVILRCVPISNHLYFYWYRQILGQKVEFLVSFYNNEISEKSEIFDDQFSVERPDGSNFTLKIRSTKLEDSAMYFCASSYERNSPLHFGNGTRLTVT.

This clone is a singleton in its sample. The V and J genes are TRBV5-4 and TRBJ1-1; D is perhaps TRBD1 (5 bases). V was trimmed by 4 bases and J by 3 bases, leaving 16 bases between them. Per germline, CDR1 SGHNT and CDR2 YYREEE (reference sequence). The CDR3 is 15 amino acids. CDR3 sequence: CASSPGMVGDTEAFF. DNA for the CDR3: TGTGCCAGCAGCCCAGGAATGGTGGGGGACACTGAAGCTTTCTTT.

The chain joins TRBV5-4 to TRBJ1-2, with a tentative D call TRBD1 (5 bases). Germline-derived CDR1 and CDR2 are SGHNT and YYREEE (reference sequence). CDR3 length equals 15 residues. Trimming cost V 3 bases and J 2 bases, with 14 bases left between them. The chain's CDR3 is CASSSPQAGNYGYTF. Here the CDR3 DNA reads TGTGCCAGCAGCTCACCCCAGGCAGGGAACTATGGCTACACCTTC.

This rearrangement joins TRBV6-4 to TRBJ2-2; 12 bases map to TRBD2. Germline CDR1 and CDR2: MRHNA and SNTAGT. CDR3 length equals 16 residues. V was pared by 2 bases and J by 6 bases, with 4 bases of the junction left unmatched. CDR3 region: CASSDPTSGSPGELFF. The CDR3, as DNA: TGTGCCAGCAGTGACCCGACTAGCGGGAGCCCCGGGGAGCTGTTTTTT.

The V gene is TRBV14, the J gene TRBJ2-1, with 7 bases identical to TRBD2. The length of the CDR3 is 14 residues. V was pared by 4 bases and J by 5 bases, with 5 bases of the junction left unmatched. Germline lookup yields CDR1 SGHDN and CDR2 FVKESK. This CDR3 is CASSRLAEDNEQFF. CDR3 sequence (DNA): TGTGCCAGCAGCCGGCTAGCGGAGGACAATGAGCAGTTCTTC.

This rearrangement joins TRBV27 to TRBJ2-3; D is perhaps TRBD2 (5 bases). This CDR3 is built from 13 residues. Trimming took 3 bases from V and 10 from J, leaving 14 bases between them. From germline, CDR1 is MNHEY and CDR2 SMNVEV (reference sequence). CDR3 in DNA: TGTGCCAGCAGTTTTTACTCCCACGGGGCGCAGTATTTT. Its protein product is CASSFYSHGAQYF.

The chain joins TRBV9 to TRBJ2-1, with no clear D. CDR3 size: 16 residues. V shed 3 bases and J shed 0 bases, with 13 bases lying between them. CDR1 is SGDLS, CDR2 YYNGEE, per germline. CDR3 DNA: TGTGCCAGCAGCGAACTGTGGATGAGCTCCTACAATGAGCAGTTCTTC. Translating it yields CASSELWMSSYNEQFF.

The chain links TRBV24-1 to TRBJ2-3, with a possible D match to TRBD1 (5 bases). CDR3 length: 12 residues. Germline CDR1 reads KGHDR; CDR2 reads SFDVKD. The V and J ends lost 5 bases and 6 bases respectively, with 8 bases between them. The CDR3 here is CATSGGDDTQYF. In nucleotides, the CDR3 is TGTGCCACCAGTGGGGGCGACGATACGCAGTATTTT.

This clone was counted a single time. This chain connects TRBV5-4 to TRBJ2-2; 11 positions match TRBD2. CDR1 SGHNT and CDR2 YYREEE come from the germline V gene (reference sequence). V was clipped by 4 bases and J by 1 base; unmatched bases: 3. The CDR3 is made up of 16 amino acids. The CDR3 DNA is TGTGCCAGCAGCCCCGGGACTAGCGGGAACACCGGGGAGCTGTTTTTT. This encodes CASSPGTSGNTGELFF.

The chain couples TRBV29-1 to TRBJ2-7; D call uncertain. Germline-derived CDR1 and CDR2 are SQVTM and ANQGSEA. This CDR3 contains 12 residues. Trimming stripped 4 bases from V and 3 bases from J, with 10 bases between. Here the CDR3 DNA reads TGCAGCGTTGGTCCCAGGAACTACGAGCAGTACTTC. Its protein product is CSVGPRNYEQYF.